This T cell receptor beta chain stems from a study of cytomegalovirus exposure and HLA in healthy donors. V was cut by 3 bases and J by 0 bases, with 6 bases left in between. Germline V gene data show CDR1 as KGHSH and CDR2 as LQKENI. The CDR3 runs 15 residues. PCR amplification relied on 60 Vbeta primers (plus 13 Jbeta primers). Sequencing used immunoSEQ multiplex PCR; TCRdb keeps in-frame clones, though not all of them. The sample contains roughly 130,000 clones, around three quarters of which appear only once. The sequencing input was PBMCs. The chain recombines TRBV18 with TRBJ2-6; D is ambiguous. The clonotype comes from a man aged 40-49 years in good health and CMV-seronegative. CDR3: CASSPQNSGANVLTF. The CDR3 DNA reads as TGTGCCAGCTCACCCCAAAACTCTGGGGCCAACGTCCTGACTTTC.